The 32 T cell receptor beta chains listed next were all sequenced from one sample in a study of CD8 T cells in ankylosing spondylitis. TCRdb redid the calling of the 5' RACE reads with MiXCR, one entry per CDR3 protein. The sample records 150,000 to 200,000 distinct CDR3 sequences, 13% being singletons. Sequencing input: blood, either unsorted or a sorted T cell fraction (not recorded which). The receptor source for this set is a male donor with ankylosing spondylitis or in good health (not recorded which).

This clonotype was seen more than once but under ten times. V and J are TRBV7-9 and TRBJ1-1; D not resolved. Germline loops: CDR1 SEHNR, CDR2 FQNEAQ (reference sequence). This CDR3 is built from 14 residues. The V gene lost 5 bases and the J gene lost 5 bases, with 15 bases spanning the gap. CDR3 in DNA: TGTGCCAGCAGCCCGTCATACGGGGAGACTGAAGCTTTCTTT. Translation gives CASSPSYGETEAFF.

The genes are TRBV15 and TRBJ2-5; D is uncertain. Germline CDR1 is LNHNV and CDR2 is YYDKDF (reference sequence). The CDR3 loop spans 13 amino acids. The V end lost 3 bases, the J end lost 5 bases, and 10 bases lay between the germline ends. Here the CDR3 reads CATSSPNRETQYF. CDR3 sequence (DNA): TGTGCCACCAGCAGCCCGAACCGGGAGACCCAGTACTTC.

The chain employs TRBV4-1 and TRBJ2-5; D may be TRBD1 or TRBD2 (7 bases each). Between the trimmed V and J ends, which lost 2 bases and 12 bases, there was a span of 19 bases. Germline CDR1 reads MGHRA; CDR2 reads YSYEKL. The CDR3 length is 14 residues. The CDR3 here is CASSQQGGAKDKYF. The CDR3 DNA reads TGCGCCAGCAGCCAACAGGGGGGGGCAAAGGATAAGTACTTC.

Only a few counts were recorded for this clonotype. V is TRBV25-1 and J is TRBJ1-1; D unclear. Germline V gene lookup returns CDR1 MGHDK and CDR2 SYGVNS. There are 14 residues in the CDR3. Trimming cost V 6 bases and J 1 base, with 12 bases left between them. As DNA, the CDR3 is TGTGCCAGCAGGAGCCTTATTACGAACACTGAAGCTTTCTTT. This gives the protein CASRSLITNTEAFF.

This clonotype was counted only a few times. This chain connects TRBV12-3 or TRBV12-4 to TRBJ2-5; D possibly corresponds to TRBD1 (6 bases). This CDR3 contains 14 residues. Between the trimmed V and J ends, which lost 5 bases and 4 bases, there was a span of 14 bases. The CDR3 DNA reads TGTGCCAGCAGTACCCACTCCAGGGGAGAGACCCAGTACTTC. Translating gives CASSTHSRGETQYF.

The CDR3, as DNA: TGTGCCAGCAGCCCCACCTCCTTCGGACTAGCGGCAGATGAGCAGTTCTTC. Protein sequence: CASSPTSFGLAADEQFF. The V call is TRBV3-1, the J call TRBJ2-1; 10 bases are a match to TRBD2. V dropped 4 bases and J dropped 8; count of bases not matched to a gene: 14. The CDR3 consists of 17 residues. Per germline, CDR1 LGHDT and CDR2 YNNKEL (reference sequence).

The V and J genes are TRBV6-5 and TRBJ2-7, with a weak D call TRBD2 (5 bases). Trimming shortened V by 0 bases and J by 0 bases, and 9 bases separated the two germline ends. Germline loops: CDR1 MNHEY, CDR2 SVGAGI. The CDR3 has 15 amino acids. The CDR3 bases are TGTGCCAGCAGTTACTCGAGTGGGAGCTCCTACGAGCAGTACTTC. Translation gives CASSYSSGSSYEQYF.

This clonotype was seen more than once but under ten times. As DNA, the CDR3 is TGCGCCAGCAGCTTGGCGGCAGGGATGTATGGCTACACCTTC. Translating gives CASSLAAGMYGYTF. The gene calls are TRBV5-1 and TRBJ1-2; D is perhaps TRBD1 (5 bases). This CDR3 spans 14 amino acids. The V gene's germline CDR1 is SGHRS and CDR2 YFSETQ. V was clipped by 0 bases and J by 5 bases, with 11 bases between them.

This clonotype was counted between two and nine times. The V and J genes are TRBV5-1 and TRBJ2-5, with 9 bases identical to TRBD1. The trim removed 4 bases at V and 2 bases at J, leaving 9 bases unmatched. The CDR3 covers 16 residues. CDR1 SGHRS and CDR2 YFSETQ come from the germline V gene. CDR3 sequence (DNA): TGCGCCAGCAGCCCCTGGGGACAGGGTACGCAAGAGACCCAGTACTTC. Its translation: CASSPWGQGTQETQYF.

This clonotype was detected ten times or more. The chain has TRBV12-3 or TRBV12-4 and TRBJ2-7; perhaps D is TRBD1 or TRBD2 (5 bases each). The CDR3 sequence is 13 residues long. V gave up 5 bases and J gave up 3 bases, with 11 bases separating them. CDR3 in DNA: TGTGCCAGCAGTCCGAGGGACGGCTACGAGCAGTACTTC. It encodes CASSPRDGYEQYF.

This clonotype was found a few times. The chain is built from TRBV10-1 and TRBJ2-3; D gene ambiguous. Germline CDR1 and CDR2: WNHNN and SYGVQD (reference sequence). This CDR3 spans 12 amino acids. V lost 4 bases and J 3 bases, leaving 5 bases between the germline ends. The CDR3 here is CASSGRTDTQYF. In DNA form, the CDR3 reads TGCGCCAGCAGTGGTCGGACAGATACGCAGTATTTT.

This rearrangement joins TRBV6-5 to TRBJ2-7, with 7 bases fitting TRBD1. The ends lost 4 bases at V and 3 bases at J; junction bases unmatched: 9. CDR3 length: 15 amino acids. Germline values: CDR1 MNHEY, CDR2 SVGAGI. The CDR3 DNA reads TGTGCCAGCAGTTCAACACAGGGGTTAATCTACGAGCAGTACTTC. Translated, it gives CASSSTQGLIYEQYF.

In its sample, this clonotype was seen many times. J is TRBJ2-1 and V is TRBV7-9, with a possible D match to TRBD2 (6 bases). The CDR3 has 14 amino acids. Trimming pared 2 bases from V and 6 bases from J, leaving 11 bases between. Germline values: CDR1 SEHNR, CDR2 FQNEAQ (reference sequence). The CDR3, as DNA: TGTGCCAGCAGCTTACGACTAGAAGTCAATGAGCAGTTCTTC. It codes for CASSLRLEVNEQFF.

This chain joins TRBV12-3 or TRBV12-4 and TRBJ2-1; TRBD1 matches 9 bases. Trimming took 7 bases from V and 7 from J; bases not matched to a gene: 11. This CDR3 comprises 15 residues. CDR3 bases: TGTGCCAGCAACATACAGGGGGCGCCTCCTAATGAGCAGTTCTTC. This sequence encodes CASNIQGAPPNEQFF.

The chain couples TRBV4-1 to TRBJ2-3, with 11 bases that match TRBD2. V lost 3 bases and J lost 0; bases outside the gene matches: 5. Per the germline V gene, CDR1 is MGHRA and CDR2 is YSYEKL. CDR3 length: 17 amino acids. CDR3: CASSHGTSGISTDTQYF. The DNA for the CDR3 is TGCGCCAGCAGCCATGGGACTAGCGGAATTAGCACAGATACGCAGTATTTT.

This clonotype has more than one count but fewer than ten. The rearrangement links TRBV12-3 or TRBV12-4 to TRBJ1-1, with D hard to call. CDR3 size: 12 residues. V lost 7 bases, J lost 6 bases, and 12 bases lay in between. CDR3 DNA sequence: TGTGCCAGCACCGACGGTGGCTCTGAAGCTTTCTTT. Amino acids: CASTDGGSEAFF.

V is TRBV5-8 and J is TRBJ2-5; D unclear. Germline values: CDR1 SGHTS, CDR2 YDEGEE. The CDR3 spans 13 residues. V was pared by 1 base and J by 1 base, with 5 bases between. CDR3 loop: CASSLPGQETQYF. Here the CDR3 DNA reads TGTGCCAGCAGCTTGCCAGGCCAAGAGACCCAGTACTTC.

This clonotype has just a few counts. The chain employs TRBV7-2 and TRBJ2-1, with TRBD2 matching over 10 bases. Germline V lookup: CDR1 SGHTA, CDR2 FQGNSA. V gave up 1 base and J gave up 2 bases; unmatched junction bases: 5. The CDR3 sequence is 17 residues long. CDR3 nucleotides: TGTGCCAGCAGCTTAGTGTTAGCGGGGGGAGCCTACAATGAGCAGTTCTTC. This encodes CASSLVLAGGAYNEQFF.

V is TRBV27 and J is TRBJ1-1; unclear D gene. The CDR3 is 14 amino acids. V lost 2 bases and J lost 7, with 14 bases in between. Germline assignment: CDR1 MNHEY and CDR2 SMNVEV (reference sequence). The CDR3 bases are TGTGCCAGCAGTTTAAGATCGATCCCCGGTGAAGCTTTCTTT. It codes for CASSLRSIPGEAFF.

The chain has TRBV9 and TRBJ2-1; TRBD2 matches at 15 bases. CDR1 SGDLS and CDR2 YYNGEE come from the germline V gene. The V and J ends lost 4 bases and 10 bases, in that order; junction bases with no gene match: 3. The CDR3 totals 14 residues. CDR3 protein: CASSPGLAGGEQFF. CDR3 in DNA: TGTGCCAGCAGCCCGGGACTAGCGGGAGGCGAGCAGTTCTTC. Variable domain in full (rest from reference TRBV9 and TRBJ2-1): DSGVTQTPKHLITATGQRVTLRCSPRSGDLSVYWYQQSLDQGLQFLIQYYNGEERAKGNILERFSAQQFPDLHSELNLSSLELGDSALYFCASSPGLAGGEQFFGPGTRLTVL.

The chain is built from TRBV6-6 and TRBJ1-2, with D perhaps TRBD1 (5 bases). This CDR3 is 13 amino acids long. The germline V gene has CDR1 MNHNY and CDR2 SVGAGI (reference sequence). Trimming cost V 6 bases and J 6 bases, with 14 bases left between them. The CDR3: CASREAWGDGYTF. CDR3 nucleotides: TGTGCCAGCAGGGAGGCGTGGGGGGATGGCTACACCTTC.

This clonotype was counted between two and nine times. The rearrangement uses TRBV6-5 and TRBJ2-1; D is ambiguous. The CDR3 consists of 14 residues. V was pared by 4 bases and J by 5 bases, with 12 bases between. Germline CDR1 and CDR2: MNHEY and SVGAGI. The CDR3 spells CASSFLDGDNEQFF. The CDR3 DNA reads as TGTGCCAGCAGTTTCCTGGACGGAGACAATGAGCAGTTCTTC.

The table lists this clonotype with a few counts. The J gene is TRBJ1-3, the V gene TRBV6-5; D gene uncertain. Germline V gene lookup returns CDR1 MNHEY and CDR2 SVGAGI. V dropped 2 bases and J dropped 2 bases, with 10 bases sitting between them. The CDR3 is 15 amino acids. For the CDR3, the DNA is TGTGCCAGCAGTTACGCCCACAAGACTGGAAACACCATATATTTT. It encodes CASSYAHKTGNTIYF.

This clonotype has ten or more counts. The genes are TRBV4-1 and TRBJ2-1; the D gene is possibly TRBD1 (5 bases). Germline assignment: CDR1 MGHRA and CDR2 YSYEKL. There are 14 residues in the CDR3. V lost 1 base and J lost 5, with 9 bases in between. The CDR3, as DNA: TGCGCCAGCAGCCAAGTTGACAGCCACAATGAGCAGTTCTTC. It is translated as CASSQVDSHNEQFF.

With regard to this clonotype: This may arise from a read error, as a much more abundant clone is one base away. V is TRBV5-1 and J is TRBJ2-3; D is uncertain. This CDR3 region has 12 residues. The germline CDR1 and CDR2 sequences are SGHRS and YFSETQ. The germline V and J ends were trimmed by 4 bases and 2 bases, with 5 bases remaining between them. The CDR3 bases are TGCGCCAGCAGCGGAAACACAGATACGCAGTATTTT. Its translation is CASSGNTDTQYF.

The rearrangement uses TRBV29-1 and TRBJ2-7, with 11 positions matching TRBD1. CDR3 length equals 13 residues. The V gene end was trimmed by 4 bases and the J gene end by 3 bases; junction bases not matched to a gene: 2. CDR1 SQVTM and CDR2 ANQGSEA come from the germline V gene. DNA for the CDR3: TGCAGCGTTGGGACAGGGGGCAACTACGAGCAGTACTTC. It yields the protein CSVGTGGNYEQYF.

The V gene is TRBV6-2 or TRBV6-3, the J gene TRBJ1-1; D is possibly TRBD1 (5 bases). V was trimmed by 2 bases and J by 7 bases, leaving 11 bases between them. Germline CDR1 is MNHEY and CDR2 is SVGEGT. There are 13 residues in the CDR3. CDR3: CASSYGGRVEAFF. The CDR3 nucleotides read TGTGCCAGCAGTTACGGGGGAAGGGTTGAAGCTTTCTTT.

The chain has TRBV4-1 and TRBJ2-1; no reliable D call. The germline V gene has CDR1 MGHRA and CDR2 YSYEKL. This CDR3 is 12 amino acids long. V lost 0 bases and J 9 bases, leaving 6 bases between the germline ends. CDR3 sequence: CASSQDLSEQFF. The CDR3, as DNA: TGCGCCAGCAGCCAAGATCTGAGTGAGCAGTTCTTC.

This clonotype was counted a few times. V and J are TRBV7-8 and TRBJ2-7, with 7 bases aligning to TRBD2. The CDR3 is 17 residues long. V shed 5 bases, J shed 3 bases, and the junction held 16 bases outside the gene matches. Germline V gene lookup returns CDR1 SGHVS and CDR2 FQNEAQ. The CDR3 sequence is CASSSPGLAVFGYEQYF. CDR3 sequence (DNA): TGTGCCAGCAGCAGCCCCGGGCTAGCGGTTTTCGGCTACGAGCAGTACTTC.

This chain connects TRBV7-9 to TRBJ2-1; TRBD1 matches 9 bases. The CDR3 has 16 residues. Germline CDR1 reads SEHNR; CDR2 reads FQNEAQ (reference sequence). V gave up 4 bases and J gave up 9 bases; unmatched junction bases: 13. CDR3 nucleotides: TGTGCCAGCAGCTCCGCACACTTCGACAGGGGGGTTGAGCAGTTCTTC. It is translated as CASSSAHFDRGVEQFF.

This clonotype turned up a few times. The gene calls are TRBV20-1 and TRBJ2-3; the D is unclear. In germline, CDR1 is DFQATT, CDR2 SNEGSKA (reference sequence). This CDR3 comprises 14 residues. The V end lost 6 bases, the J end lost 2 bases, and 15 bases lay between the germline ends. The CDR3 protein is CSATVVSDTDTQYF. CDR3 DNA: TGCAGTGCAACAGTTGTCTCAGACACAGATACGCAGTATTTT.

This clonotype showed up many times. The rearrangement joins TRBV29-1 to TRBJ2-1; no clear D gene. V lost 2 bases to trimming and J lost 4 bases, with 6 bases between them. Germline V gives CDR1 SQVTM, CDR2 ANQGSEA. There are 12 residues in the CDR3. The CDR3 DNA reads as TGCAGCGTTGAAATAGTTTACAATGAGCAGTTCTTC. The encoded protein is CSVEIVYNEQFF.